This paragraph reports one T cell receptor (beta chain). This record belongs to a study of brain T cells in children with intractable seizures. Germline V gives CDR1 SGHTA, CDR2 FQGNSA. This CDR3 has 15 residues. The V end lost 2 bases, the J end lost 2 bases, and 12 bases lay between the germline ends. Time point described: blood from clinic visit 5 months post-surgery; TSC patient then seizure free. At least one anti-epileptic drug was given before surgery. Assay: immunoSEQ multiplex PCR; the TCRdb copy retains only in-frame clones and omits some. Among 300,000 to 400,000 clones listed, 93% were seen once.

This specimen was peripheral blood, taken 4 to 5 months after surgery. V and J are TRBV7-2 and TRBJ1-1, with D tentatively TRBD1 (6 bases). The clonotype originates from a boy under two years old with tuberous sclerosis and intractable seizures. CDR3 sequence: CASSLSGAANTEAFF. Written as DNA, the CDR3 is TGTGCCAGCAGCTTATCGGGGGCGGCCAACACTGAAGCTTTCTTT. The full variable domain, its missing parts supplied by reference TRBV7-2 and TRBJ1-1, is GAGVSQSPSNKVTEKGKDVELRCDPISGHTALYWYRQSLGQGLEFLIYFQGNSAPDKSGLPSDRFSAERTGGSVSTLTIQRTQQEDSAVYLCASSLSGAANTEAFFGQGTRLTVV.